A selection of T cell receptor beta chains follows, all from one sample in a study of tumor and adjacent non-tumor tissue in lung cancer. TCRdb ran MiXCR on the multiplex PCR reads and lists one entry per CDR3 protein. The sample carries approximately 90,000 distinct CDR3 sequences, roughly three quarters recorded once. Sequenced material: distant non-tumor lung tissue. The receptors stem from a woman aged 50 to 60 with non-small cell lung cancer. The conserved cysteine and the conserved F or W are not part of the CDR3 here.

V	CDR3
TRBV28	AGNSGTQPQH
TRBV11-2	AISLRDQLATDTQY
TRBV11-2	ASSCRTEESPLH
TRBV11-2	ASIWVTKTQY
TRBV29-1	NVVAAGQETQY
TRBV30	ACSVTLNEQY
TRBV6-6	ASSYRLETSNEQY
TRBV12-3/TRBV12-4	ANSLNTGELF
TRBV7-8	ASSLILGQTGPQETQF
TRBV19	ASSTSNIEQF
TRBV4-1	ASSQPDRAAEVF
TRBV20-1	SATPQTSGTTDTQY
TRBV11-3	ATKTGCYSYT
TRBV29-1	SVGTRFEEF
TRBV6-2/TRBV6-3	ACNRLGETEAF
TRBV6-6	ASGRGVAGVDTQC
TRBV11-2	ASSFWCQLATDTKY
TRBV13	ASSLETGPIAKNTQY
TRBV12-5	ASGSSPGPGTEELF
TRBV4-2	ASSHNDGREASYNEQF
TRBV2	ASTKTGQTSGANVLT
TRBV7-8	ASTLGTGTAGYEQY
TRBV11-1	AGSPRDRGRARRTGELF
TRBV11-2	AGSLEAANVQF
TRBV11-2	ASSFGSKNTQY
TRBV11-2	ASSLWGRLAVDTQY
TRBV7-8	ASSSRLVSYNEQF
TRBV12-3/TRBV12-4	ASSIGVTHT
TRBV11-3	ASIQTEVNTEAF
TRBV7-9	ASNPYPGGDTQY
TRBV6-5	ASSHGTLGNTGVLF
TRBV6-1	ASSENRGLDGHT
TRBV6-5	ASGVSGTVGELF
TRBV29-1	SVTRVANEKLF
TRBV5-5	ASSLGAVSYEQY
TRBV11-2	PSTLGSGKTGELF
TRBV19	ASSTLTGLEETQY
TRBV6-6	ASILPGLVGGTGELF
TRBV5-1	TSSVTSGSSPEQF
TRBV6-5	ASRGAGGTHEQY